The source of this TCR beta chain is a study of memory CD4+ T cells and cytomegalovirus serostatus. Single viable CD3+CD4+CD8-CD45RO+ cells were sorted as the memory CD4+ T cells. V lost 1 base and J 1 base, leaving 13 bases between the germline ends. The CDR3 sequence is 16 residues long. Germline V gives CDR1 MNHNS, CDR2 SASEGT. Here immunoSEQ multiplex PCR was the method, and the copy in TCRdb shows in-frame clones only, minus some. The sample contains under 75,000 clones, about 78% of which appear only once. The sequencing input was memory CD4+ T cells from blood. This receptor was obtained from an adult in good health and CMV-seronegative. Some clones in this sample may be carry-over from other donors' samples. The chain is built from TRBV6-1 and TRBJ2-5; maybe TRBD1 (6 bases). Here the CDR3 DNA reads TGTGCCAGCAGTGAAGAGCTTTGGACAGTCCAAGAGACCCAGTACTTC. Its protein product is CASSEELWTVQETQYF.